The T cell receptor beta chain described here comes from a study of OX40 agonist ivuxolimab in advanced cancers. For the study at large: Age averaged around 59 years (range roughly 20 to 90), and 82.7% were male. Study-wide points: Some nonresponders additionally presented with little normalized T-cell clonal expansion. Dose levels from 0.1 to 3.0 mg/kg saw CD4+ and CD8+ blood T cells expand clonally by week 6.

Using immunoSEQ multiplex PCR, the repertoire was profiled, and TCRdb retains in-frame clones only, with some absent. The sample includes 45,000 to 75,000 clones, about 85% of them seen just once. The CDR3 length is 13 residues. Germline CDR1 and CDR2: MNHNS and SASEGT. V was pared by 6 bases and J by 3 bases, with 11 bases between. A note on this clone: Antigen: not known.

Systemic immunosuppression or a history of autoimmune disease excluded patients. The receptor's source is an adult with an advanced solid tumor such as melanoma, head and neck, liver or kidney cancer. This sequence joins TRBV6-1 and TRBJ1-1; D unclear. The sequencing here drew on CD4+ or CD8+ T cells sorted from blood, taken in a trial of the OX40 agonist ivuxolimab. The CDR3 loop is CASRAVMDTEAFF. DNA for the CDR3: TGTGCCAGCAGGGCCGTAATGGACACTGAAGCTTTCTTT.